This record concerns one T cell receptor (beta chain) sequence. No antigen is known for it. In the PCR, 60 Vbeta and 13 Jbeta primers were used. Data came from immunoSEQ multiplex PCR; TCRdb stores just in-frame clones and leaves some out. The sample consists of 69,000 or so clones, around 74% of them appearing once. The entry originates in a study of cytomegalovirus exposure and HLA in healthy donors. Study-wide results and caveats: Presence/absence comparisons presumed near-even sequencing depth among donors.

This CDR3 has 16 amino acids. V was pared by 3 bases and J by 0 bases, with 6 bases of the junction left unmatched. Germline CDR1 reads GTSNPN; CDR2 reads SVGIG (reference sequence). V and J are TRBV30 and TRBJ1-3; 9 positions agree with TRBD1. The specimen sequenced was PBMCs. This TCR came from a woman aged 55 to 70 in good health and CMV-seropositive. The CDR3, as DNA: TGTGCCTGGAGGCCTCCGGGACAGGGCTCTGGAAACACCATATATTTT. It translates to CAWRPPGQGSGNTIYF.